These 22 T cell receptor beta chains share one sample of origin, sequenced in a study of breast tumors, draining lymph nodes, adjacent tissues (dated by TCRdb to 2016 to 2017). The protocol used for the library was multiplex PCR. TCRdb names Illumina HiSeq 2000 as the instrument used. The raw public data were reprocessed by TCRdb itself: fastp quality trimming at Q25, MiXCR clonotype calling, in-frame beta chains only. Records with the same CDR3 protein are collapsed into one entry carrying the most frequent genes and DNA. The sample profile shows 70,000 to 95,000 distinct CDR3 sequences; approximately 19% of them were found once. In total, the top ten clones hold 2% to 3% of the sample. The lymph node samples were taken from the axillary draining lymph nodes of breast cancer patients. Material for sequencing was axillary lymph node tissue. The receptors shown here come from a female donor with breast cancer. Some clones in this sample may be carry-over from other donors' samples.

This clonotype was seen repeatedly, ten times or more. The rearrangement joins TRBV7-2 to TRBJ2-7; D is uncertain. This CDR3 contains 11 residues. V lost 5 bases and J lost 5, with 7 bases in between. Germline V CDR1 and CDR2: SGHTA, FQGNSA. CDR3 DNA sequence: TGTGCCAGCAGCCCGAGTGACGAGCAGTACTTC. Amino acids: CASSPSDEQYF.

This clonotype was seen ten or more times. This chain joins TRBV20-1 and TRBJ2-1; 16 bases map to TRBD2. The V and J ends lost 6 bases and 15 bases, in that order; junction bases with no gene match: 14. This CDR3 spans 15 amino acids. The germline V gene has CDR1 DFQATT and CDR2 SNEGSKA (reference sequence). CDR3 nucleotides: TGCAGTGCCAGACCGGGACTAGCGGGAGGGGGGGACGGGTTCTTC. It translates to CSARPGLAGGGDGFF.

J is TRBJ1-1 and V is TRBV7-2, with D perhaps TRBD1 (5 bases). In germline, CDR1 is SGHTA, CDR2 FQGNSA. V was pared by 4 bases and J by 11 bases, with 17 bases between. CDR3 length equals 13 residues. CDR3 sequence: CASSSKIGGSAFF. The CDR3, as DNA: TGTGCCAGCAGCTCAAAGATCGGGGGGTCGGCTTTCTTT.

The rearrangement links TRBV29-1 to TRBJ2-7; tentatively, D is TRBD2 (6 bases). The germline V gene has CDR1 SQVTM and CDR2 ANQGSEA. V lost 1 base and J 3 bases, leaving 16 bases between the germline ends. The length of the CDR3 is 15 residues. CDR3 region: CSVEGVDHGGYEQYF. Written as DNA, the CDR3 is TGCAGCGTTGAAGGGGTTGATCACGGGGGCTACGAGCAGTACTTC.

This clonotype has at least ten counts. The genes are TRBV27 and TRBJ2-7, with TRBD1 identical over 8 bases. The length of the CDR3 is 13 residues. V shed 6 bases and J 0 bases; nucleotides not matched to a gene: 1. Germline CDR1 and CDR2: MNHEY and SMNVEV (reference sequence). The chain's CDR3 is CASSRGPSYEQYF. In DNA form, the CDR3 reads TGTGCCAGCAGCAGGGGGCCCTCCTACGAGCAGTACTTC.

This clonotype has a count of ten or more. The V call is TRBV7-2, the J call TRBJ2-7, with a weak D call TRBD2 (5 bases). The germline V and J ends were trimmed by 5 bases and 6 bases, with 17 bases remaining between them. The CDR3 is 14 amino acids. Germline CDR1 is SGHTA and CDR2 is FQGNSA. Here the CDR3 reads CASSPAPQAGEQYF. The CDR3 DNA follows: TGTGCCAGCAGCCCAGCCCCGCAGGCGGGCGAGCAGTACTTC.

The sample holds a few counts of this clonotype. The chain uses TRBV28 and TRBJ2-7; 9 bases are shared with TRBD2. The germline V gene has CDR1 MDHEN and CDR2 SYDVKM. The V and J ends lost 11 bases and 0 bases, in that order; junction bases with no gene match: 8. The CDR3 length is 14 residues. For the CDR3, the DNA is TGTGCCTGCCAGGGTAGCGGGAGCTCCTACGAGCAGTACTTC. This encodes CACQGSGSSYEQYF.

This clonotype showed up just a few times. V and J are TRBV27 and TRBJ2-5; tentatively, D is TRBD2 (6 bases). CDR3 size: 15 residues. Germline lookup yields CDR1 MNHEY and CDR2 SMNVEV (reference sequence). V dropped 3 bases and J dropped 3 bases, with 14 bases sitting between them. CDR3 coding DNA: TGTGCCAGCAGTTTGATGGAGGGTGGAAAAGAGACCCAGTACTTC. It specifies CASSLMEGGKETQYF.

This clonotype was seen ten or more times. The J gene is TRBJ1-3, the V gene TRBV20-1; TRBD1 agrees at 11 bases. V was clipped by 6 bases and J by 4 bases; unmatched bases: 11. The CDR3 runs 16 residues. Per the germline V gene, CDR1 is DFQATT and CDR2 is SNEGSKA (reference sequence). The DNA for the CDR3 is TGCAGTGCCACCAGACCGGGACAGGGGGTCGGAAACACCATATATTTT. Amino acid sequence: CSATRPGQGVGNTIYF.

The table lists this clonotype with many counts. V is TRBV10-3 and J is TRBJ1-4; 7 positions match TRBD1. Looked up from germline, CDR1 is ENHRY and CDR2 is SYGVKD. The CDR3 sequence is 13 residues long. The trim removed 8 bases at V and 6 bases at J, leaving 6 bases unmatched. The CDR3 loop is CAIGTGTDEKLFF. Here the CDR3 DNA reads TGTGCCATCGGAACCGGGACAGATGAAAAACTGTTTTTT.

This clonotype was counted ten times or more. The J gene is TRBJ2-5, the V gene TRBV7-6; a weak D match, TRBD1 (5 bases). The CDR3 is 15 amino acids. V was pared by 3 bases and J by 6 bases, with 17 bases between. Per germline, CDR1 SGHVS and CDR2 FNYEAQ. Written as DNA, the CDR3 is TGTGCCAGCAGCTTCTTACAGGCCGATGCGCAGACCCAGTACTTC. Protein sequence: CASSFLQADAQTQYF.

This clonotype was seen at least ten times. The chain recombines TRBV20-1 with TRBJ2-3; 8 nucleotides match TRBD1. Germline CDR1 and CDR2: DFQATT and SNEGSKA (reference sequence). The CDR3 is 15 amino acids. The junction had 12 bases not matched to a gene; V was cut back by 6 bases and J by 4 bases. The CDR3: CSAMFGTGTPDTQYF. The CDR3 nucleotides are TGCAGTGCCATGTTCGGGACAGGTACCCCAGATACGCAGTATTTT.

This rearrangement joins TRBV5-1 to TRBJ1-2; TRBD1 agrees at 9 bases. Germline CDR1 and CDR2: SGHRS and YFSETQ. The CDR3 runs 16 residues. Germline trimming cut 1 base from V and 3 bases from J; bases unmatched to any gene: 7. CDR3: CASSLTRTGVDYGYTF. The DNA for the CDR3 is TGCGCCAGCAGCTTGACCAGGACAGGGGTCGACTATGGCTACACCTTC.

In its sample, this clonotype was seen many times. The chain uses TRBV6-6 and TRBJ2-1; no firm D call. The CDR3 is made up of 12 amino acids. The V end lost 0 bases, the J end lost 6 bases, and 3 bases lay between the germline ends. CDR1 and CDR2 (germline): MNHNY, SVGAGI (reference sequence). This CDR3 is CASSYSGNEQFF. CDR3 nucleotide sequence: TGTGCCAGCAGTTACTCCGGCAATGAGCAGTTCTTC.

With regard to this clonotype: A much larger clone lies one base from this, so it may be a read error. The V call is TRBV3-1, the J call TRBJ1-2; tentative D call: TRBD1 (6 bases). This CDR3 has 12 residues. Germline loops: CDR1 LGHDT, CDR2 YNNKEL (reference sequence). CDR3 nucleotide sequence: TGTGCCAACAGCCAAGGGGGACGTGGCTACACCTTC. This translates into CANSQGGRGYTF.

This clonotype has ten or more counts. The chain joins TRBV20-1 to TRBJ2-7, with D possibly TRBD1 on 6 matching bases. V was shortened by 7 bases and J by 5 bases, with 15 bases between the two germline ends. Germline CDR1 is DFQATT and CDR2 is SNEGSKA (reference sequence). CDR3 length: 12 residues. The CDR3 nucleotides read TGCAGTGGCTCCAGGGGATCCCACGAGCAGTACTTC. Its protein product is CSGSRGSHEQYF.

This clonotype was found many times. The CDR3 DNA sequence: TGTGCCAGCAGAAGGTACCGGGACATAAGCTACGAGCAGTACTTC. Translating it yields CASRRYRDISYEQYF. The chain carries TRBV6-2 or TRBV6-3 and TRBJ2-7, with D tentatively TRBD1 (6 bases). Germline CDR1 MNHEY, CDR2 SVGEGT. The CDR3 has 15 amino acids. V was trimmed by 6 bases and J by 3 bases, leaving 18 bases between them.

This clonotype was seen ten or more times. CDR3 DNA: TGTGCCAGCAGCTTAAGCTCCGGGACTACCTCCTACAATGAGCAGTTCTTC. As protein: CASSLSSGTTSYNEQFF. The chain employs TRBV7-3 and TRBJ2-1; 7 bases map to TRBD2. Looked up from germline, CDR1 is SGHTA and CDR2 is FQGTGA. The CDR3 covers 17 residues. After removal of 1 base from V and 0 bases from J, the junction contained 6 bases not matched to a gene.

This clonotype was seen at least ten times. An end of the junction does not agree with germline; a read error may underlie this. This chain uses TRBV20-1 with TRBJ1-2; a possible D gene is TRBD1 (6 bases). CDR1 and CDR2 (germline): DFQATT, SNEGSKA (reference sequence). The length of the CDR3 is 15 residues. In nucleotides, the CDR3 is TGCAGTGCCAGAGAGCCGGGACAAGCTAACTATGGCTACACCTTC. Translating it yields CSAREPGQANYGYTF.

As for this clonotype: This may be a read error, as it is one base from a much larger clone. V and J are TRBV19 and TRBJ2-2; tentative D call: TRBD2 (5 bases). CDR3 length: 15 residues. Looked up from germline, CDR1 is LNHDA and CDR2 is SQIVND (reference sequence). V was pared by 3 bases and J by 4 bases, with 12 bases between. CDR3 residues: CASSMGVTSTGELFF. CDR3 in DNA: TGTGCCAGTAGTATGGGAGTTACGAGCACCGGGGAGCTGTTTTTT. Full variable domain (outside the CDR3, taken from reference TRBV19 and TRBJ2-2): DGGITQSPKYLFRKEGQNVTLSCEQNLNHDAMYWYRQDPGQGLRLIYYSQIVNDFQKGDIAEGYSVSREKKESFPLTVTSAQKNPTAFYLCASSMGVTSTGELFFGEGSRLTVL.

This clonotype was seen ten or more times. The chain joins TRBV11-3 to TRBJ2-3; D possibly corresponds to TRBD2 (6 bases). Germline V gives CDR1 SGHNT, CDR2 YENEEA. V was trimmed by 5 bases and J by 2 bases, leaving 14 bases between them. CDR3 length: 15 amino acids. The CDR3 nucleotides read TGTGCCAGCAGCGCGGGACTTTCGACCACAGATACGCAGTATTTT. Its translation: CASSAGLSTTDTQYF.

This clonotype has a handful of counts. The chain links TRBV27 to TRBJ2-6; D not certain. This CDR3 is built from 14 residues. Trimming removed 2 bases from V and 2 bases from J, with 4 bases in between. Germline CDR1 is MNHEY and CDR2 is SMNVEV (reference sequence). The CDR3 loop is CASSLKPGANVLTF. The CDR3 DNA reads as TGTGCCAGCAGTTTAAAGCCTGGGGCCAACGTCCTGACTTTC.